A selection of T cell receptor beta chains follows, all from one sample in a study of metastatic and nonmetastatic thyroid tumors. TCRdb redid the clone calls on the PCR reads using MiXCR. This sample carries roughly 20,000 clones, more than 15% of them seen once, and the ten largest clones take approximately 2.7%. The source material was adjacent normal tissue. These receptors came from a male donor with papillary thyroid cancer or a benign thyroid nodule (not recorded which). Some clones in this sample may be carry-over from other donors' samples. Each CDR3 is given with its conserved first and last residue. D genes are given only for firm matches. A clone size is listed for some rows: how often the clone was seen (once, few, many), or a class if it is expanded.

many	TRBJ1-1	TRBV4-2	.	TGTGCCAGCAGCCAAGATAGATCGGCAACTGAAGCTTTCTTT	CASSQDRSATEAFF
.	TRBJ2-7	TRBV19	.	TGTGCCAGTAGTATAGTACCACCTACCTACGAGCATTACTTC	CASSIVPPTYEHYF
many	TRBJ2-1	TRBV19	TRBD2	TGTGCCAGTAGTATGAGGGGCGGGAGTATGTCCTACAATGAGCAGTTCTTC	CASSMRGGSMSYNEQFF
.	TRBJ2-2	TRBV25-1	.	TGTGCCAGGGGGGGAATAGCTGACACAGGGGAGCTGTTTTTT	CARGGIADTGELFF
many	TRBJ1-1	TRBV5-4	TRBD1	TGTGCCAGCAGCTTGGCGGACAGGGGGCCAAGGAACACTGAAGCTTTCTTT	CASSLADRGPRNTEAFF
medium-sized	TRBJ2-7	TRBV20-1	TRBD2	TGCAGTGCTAGAGGCCGGAGGGAGCGGGGGCCATCCTACGAGCAGTACTTC	CSARGRRERGPSYEQYF
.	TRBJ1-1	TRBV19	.	TGTGCCAGTAGTCCTACTTACCGCCTCCGGGCTTTCTTT	CASSPTYRLRAFF
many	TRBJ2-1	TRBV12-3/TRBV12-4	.	TGTGCCAACAGTCCGGGCGGGAAAAAAAATGAGCAGTTCTTC	CANSPGGKKNEQFF
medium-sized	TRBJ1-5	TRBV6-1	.	TGTGCCAGCTGGGGTGAGCGCAATCAGCCCCAGCATTTT	CASWGERNQPQHF
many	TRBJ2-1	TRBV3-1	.	TGTGCCAGCAGCCAAGATCGAAGGAGGCCCCGGGGGATTGAGCAGTTCTTC	CASSQDRRRPRGIEQFF
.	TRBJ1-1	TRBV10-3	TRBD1	TGTGCCTTCAGTGACAGGGTTAACACTGAAGCTTTCTTT	CAFSDRVNTEAFF
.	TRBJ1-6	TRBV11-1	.	TGTGCCAGCAGCTCAGACGCCTCTAATTCACCCCTCCACTTT	CASSSDASNSPLHF
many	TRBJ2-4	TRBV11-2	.	TGTGCCAGCAGCTTAGAGGTACGGAACATTCAGTACTTC	CASSLEVRNIQYF
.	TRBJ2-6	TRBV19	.	TGTGCCAGTAGAGGTGGGGCCAACGTCCTGACTTTC	CASRGGANVLTF
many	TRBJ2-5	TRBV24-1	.	TGTGCCACCAGTGATTTCTCGGCCCCTCAAAAGGAGACCCAGTACTTC	CATSDFSAPQKETQYF
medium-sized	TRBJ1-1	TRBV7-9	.	TGTGCCAGCAGCTCTAGCACTGAAGCTTTCTTT	CASSSSTEAFF
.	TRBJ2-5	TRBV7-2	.	TGTGCCAGCAGCTTTGAGGCTAGCCGCCAAGAGACCCAATACTTC	CASSFEASRQETQYF
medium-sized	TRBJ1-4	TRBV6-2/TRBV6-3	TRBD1	TGTGCCAGCAGTCCCCGGACAGGGACCGAAAAACTGTTTTTT	CASSPRTGTEKLFF
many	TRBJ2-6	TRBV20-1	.	TGCAGTGCTAGAGGAGGGGCCAACGTCCTGACTTTC	CSARGGANVLTF
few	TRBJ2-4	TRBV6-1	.	TGTGCCAGCAGTGAACTCGGGAAAGTGGCCAAAAACATTCAGTACTTC	CASSELGKVAKNIQYF
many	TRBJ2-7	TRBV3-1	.	TGTGCCAGCAGCCCCGACACCCTCGAGCAGTACTTC	CASSPDTLEQYF
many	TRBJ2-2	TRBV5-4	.	TGTGCCAGCAGCTTGGCTGATATGGGCCCTGCCCTTACCGGGGAGCTGTTTTTT	CASSLADMGPALTGELFF
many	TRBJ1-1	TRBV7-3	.	TGTGCCAGCAGCCGATTCGCACCCCCGAACACTGAAGCTTTCTTT	CASSRFAPPNTEAFF
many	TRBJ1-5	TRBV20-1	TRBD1	TGCAGTGCCCTCGACAGGGGCGGAAGGAATCAGCCCCAGCATTTT	CSALDRGGRNQPQHF
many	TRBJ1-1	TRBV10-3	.	TGTGCCATCAGCAAGGGACGGGATCTCACTGAAGCTTTCTTT	CAISKGRDLTEAFF
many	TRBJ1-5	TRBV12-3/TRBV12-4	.	TGTGCCAGCAGCCGAGACAGTTCCGATCAGCCCCAGCATTTT	CASSRDSSDQPQHF
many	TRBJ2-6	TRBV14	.	TGTGCCAGCAGCCCTCAAATCGCTGGGGCCAACGTCCTGACTTTC	CASSPQIAGANVLTF
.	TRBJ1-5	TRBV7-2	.	TGCGCCAGCAGCCCTCAGGGGTATCAGCCCCAGCATTTT	CASSPQGYQPQHF
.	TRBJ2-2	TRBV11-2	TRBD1	TGTGCCAGCAGCTTAATTCAGGGGGCATCGGGGGAGCCGTTTTTT	CASSLIQGASGEPFF
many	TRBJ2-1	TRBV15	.	TGTGCCACCAGAGATACAGGGTTTGGGCCCTACAATGAGCAGTTCTTC	CATRDTGFGPYNEQFF
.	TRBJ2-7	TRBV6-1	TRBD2	TGTGCCAGCAGCCTCGCGGGACTAACGGCCGGGGAGCAGTACTTC	CASSLAGLTAGEQYF
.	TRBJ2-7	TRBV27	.	TGTGCCAGCAGTACAGGGTGCGAGCAGTACTTC	CASSTGCEQYF
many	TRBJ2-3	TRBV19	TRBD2	TGTGCCACCAGTTCTAGCGGGAACACAGATACGCAGTATTTT	CATSSSGNTDTQYF
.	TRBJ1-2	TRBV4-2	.	TGTGCCAGCAGCCAGCCTTTAGAGGGGCTGGGGAATGGCTACACCTTC	CASSQPLEGLGNGYTF
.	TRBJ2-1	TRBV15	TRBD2	TGTGCCACCAGCAGTCCCCAGGTGGCCGGGACTAGAATACATGAGCAGTTCTTC	CATSSPQVAGTRIHEQFF
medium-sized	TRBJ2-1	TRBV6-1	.	TGTGCCAGCACTTTAAGCGGAAAGAACAATGAGCAGTTCTTC	CASTLSGKNNEQFF
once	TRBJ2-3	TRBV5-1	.	TGCGCCAGCAGCTTTGGGATCAACACAGATACGCAGTATTTT	CASSFGINTDTQYF
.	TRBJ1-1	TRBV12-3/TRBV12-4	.	TGTGCCAGCAGTTTAGCGTGGGGGAGCACTGAAGCTTTCTTT	CASSLAWGSTEAFF
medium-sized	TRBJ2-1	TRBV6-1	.	TGTGCCAGCATCCTCCTGGAGGGCAGCTCAGAGCAGTTCTTC	CASILLEGSSEQFF
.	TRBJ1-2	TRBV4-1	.	TGCGCCAGCAGCCTCGATATAGGTGGCTACACCTTC	CASSLDIGGYTF
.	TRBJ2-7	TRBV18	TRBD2	TGTGCCAGCTCACTCAAAGGGGGGTCGGGACTAGCGGGACCTACCTACGAGCAGTACTTC	CASSLKGGSGLAGPTYEQYF
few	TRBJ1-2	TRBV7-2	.	TGTGCCAGCAACATCAATGGTGTCTACACCTTC	CASNINGVYTF
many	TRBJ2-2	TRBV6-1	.	TGTGCCAGCAGTGAAGTCCATACTAGATCCGGGGAGCTGTTTTTT	CASSEVHTRSGELFF